The 18 T cell receptor beta chains below come from one sample, sequenced in a study of cytomegalovirus exposure and HLA in healthy donors (dated by TCRdb to 2015 to 2018). To prepare the library, the immunoSEQ multiplex PCR assay was applied. The multiplex PCR relied on a mix of 60 forward primers for TCR Vbeta segments and 13 reverse primers for TCR Jbeta segments. The table comes from immuneACCESS by way of TCRdb, which keeps in-frame sequences with V and J called. Part of the clones is missing from these tables; in studies checked, under half for an unresolved V gene and the rest for unknown reasons. In this sample the table shows some 76,000 clones, roughly four fifths of which occur a single time. Around 10% of the sample is held by the ten biggest clonotypes. The material sequenced was PBMCs. Receptors originate from a male donor in good health and CMV-seropositive.

The chain recombines TRBV6-4 with TRBJ2-1, with 7 bases fitting TRBD2. The CDR3 is 13 residues long. From germline, CDR1 is MRHNA and CDR2 SNTAGT. Trimming cost V 10 bases and J 0 bases; bases outside gene matches: 3. The CDR3 DNA is TGTGCCACGAGCGGGACCTCCTACAATGAGCAGTTCTTC. Translated, it gives CATSGTSYNEQFF.

The V and J genes are TRBV15 and TRBJ2-7; TRBD1 might be the D (6 bases). CDR3 length equals 16 residues. Germline CDR1 is LNHNV and CDR2 is YYDKDF (reference sequence). Trimming pared 1 base from V and 0 bases from J, leaving 13 bases between. The DNA of the CDR3 is TGTGCCACCAGCAGAGGGGGGCAGGGGAGCTCCTACGAGCAGTACTTC. Amino acid sequence: CATSRGGQGSSYEQYF.

V and J are TRBV6-1 and TRBJ2-1; D is unresolved. This CDR3 spans 18 amino acids. V dropped 1 base and J dropped 0 bases, with 16 bases sitting between them. Looked up from germline, CDR1 is MNHNS and CDR2 is SASEGT. CDR3 loop: CASSEEARRLSSYNEQFF. CDR3 sequence (DNA): TGTGCCAGCAGTGAAGAGGCCAGGCGCCTGAGCTCCTACAATGAGCAGTTCTTC.

The V gene is TRBV5-6, the J gene TRBJ2-1; 10 bases map to TRBD2. Germline trimming cut 4 bases from V and 0 bases from J; bases unmatched to any gene: 7. Germline CDR1 and CDR2: SGHDT and YYEEEE. The CDR3 runs to 17 residues. The CDR3 nucleotides read TGTGCCAGCAGCCGGGGACTAGCGATAAGCTCCTACAATGAGCAGTTCTTC. Translation gives CASSRGLAISSYNEQFF.

J is TRBJ2-5 and V is TRBV4-2; 11 bases align to TRBD2. The length of the CDR3 is 16 residues. Germline V gives CDR1 LGHNA, CDR2 YNFKEQ. V shed 0 bases, J shed 5 bases, and the junction held 5 bases outside the gene matches. Written as DNA, the CDR3 is TGTGCCAGCAGCCAAGATCTAGCGGGGGGTAGGGAGACCCAGTACTTC. This encodes CASSQDLAGGRETQYF.

In this sample, this clone turned up a few times. The chain recombines TRBV18 with TRBJ1-3, with D uncertain. There are 12 residues in the CDR3. V was shortened by 3 bases and J by 4 bases, with 4 bases between the two germline ends. Per the germline V gene, CDR1 is KGHSH and CDR2 is LQKENI. The CDR3, as DNA: TGTGCCAGCTCACCTGAGGGAAACACCATATATTTT. This gives the protein CASSPEGNTIYF. Variable domain in full (rest from reference TRBV18 and TRBJ1-3): NAGVMQNPRHLVRRRGQEARLRCSPMKGHSHVYWYRQLPEEGLKFMVYLQKENIIDESGMPKERFSAEFPKEGPSILRIQQVVRGDSAAYFCASSPEGNTIYFGEGSWLTVV.

V and J are TRBV6-5 and TRBJ1-5; D may be TRBD1 (6 bases). Germline CDR1 reads MNHEY; CDR2 reads SVGAGI. CDR3 size: 13 residues. The V and J ends lost 6 bases and 4 bases respectively, with 10 bases between them. The CDR3 DNA sequence: TGTGCCAGCAGAGCCGGACAGAATCAGCCCCAGCATTTT. Protein: CASRAGQNQPQHF.

This rearrangement joins TRBV7-9 to TRBJ1-6, with D unresolved. CDR3 size: 13 residues. Germline V gene data show CDR1 as SEHNR and CDR2 as FQNEAQ (reference sequence). The V end was cut by 1 base, the J end by 11 bases, with 9 bases between. The CDR3 DNA sequence: TGTGCCAGCAGCTTAGTCAGTTCAGCACCCCTCCACTTT. This encodes CASSLVSSAPLHF.

The chain combines TRBV5-1 with TRBJ2-3, with TRBD1 matching 11 bases. Germline V gene data show CDR1 as SGHRS and CDR2 as YFSETQ. The CDR3 is 17 amino acids. V shed 4 bases and J 3 bases; nucleotides not matched to a gene: 10. The CDR3 nucleotides read TGCGCCAGCAGCAAATCGAGGACAGGGGGCGAAACAGATACGCAGTATTTT. Translation: CASSKSRTGGETDTQYF.

This clone was counted only a few times. The J gene is TRBJ2-2, the V gene TRBV11-2; 8 bases agree with TRBD2. The length of the CDR3 is 17 residues. Trimming at V came to 4 bases and at J to 7 bases, leaving 14 bases not matched to a gene. Germline assignment: CDR1 SGHAT and CDR2 FQNNGV. The CDR3 region is CASSSRLARSFDGELFF. CDR3 nucleotides: TGTGCCAGCAGCTCGAGACTAGCGAGGTCCTTCGACGGGGAGCTGTTTTTT.

This chain connects TRBV19 to TRBJ1-2; possible D gene TRBD1, 5 bases. This CDR3 is built from 13 residues. Trimming pared 7 bases from V and 3 bases from J, leaving 12 bases between. Germline assignment: CDR1 LNHDA and CDR2 SQIVND (reference sequence). This CDR3 reads CASNLQGDYGYTF. CDR3 DNA: TGTGCCAGTAATCTGCAGGGCGACTATGGCTACACCTTC. Using reference TRBV19 and TRBJ1-2 for the parts outside the CDR3, the full variable domain is DGGITQSPKYLFRKEGQNVTLSCEQNLNHDAMYWYRQDPGQGLRLIYYSQIVNDFQKGDIAEGYSVSREKKESFPLTVTSAQKNPTAFYLCASNLQGDYGYTFGSGTRLTVV.

The chain links TRBV10-1 to TRBJ1-1; TRBD1 matches at 9 bases. Germline lookup yields CDR1 WNHNN and CDR2 SYGVQD (reference sequence). V gave up 7 bases and J gave up 4 bases; unmatched junction bases: 10. The CDR3 spans 15 residues. The CDR3 sequence is CASTPWTGVGTEAFF. The CDR3, as DNA: TGCGCCAGCACTCCTTGGACAGGGGTGGGCACTGAAGCTTTCTTT.

The chain carries TRBV10-3 and TRBJ1-5; 9 bases map to TRBD1. Trimming cost V 5 bases and J 7 bases; bases outside gene matches: 6. The CDR3 is 14 amino acids. CDR1 ENHRY and CDR2 SYGVKD come from the germline V gene. Here the CDR3 reads CAISRQGTGQPQHF. The CDR3 DNA reads TGTGCCATCAGTCGACAGGGGACAGGGCAGCCCCAGCATTTT.

The CDR3 protein is CASSLDYRGQYGYTF. The CDR3 coding sequence is TGTGCCAGCAGTTTAGACTACAGGGGGCAATATGGCTACACCTTC. The rearrangement links TRBV27 to TRBJ1-2, with TRBD1 matching over 9 bases. Trimming cost V 2 bases and J 5 bases; bases outside gene matches: 6. Germline V gene sequence: CDR1 MNHEY, CDR2 SMNVEV (reference sequence). The CDR3 sequence is 15 residues long.

This rearrangement joins TRBV5-1 to TRBJ2-1, with 10 bases matching TRBD2. The CDR3 is made up of 13 amino acids. The J segment lost 13 bases and the V segment lost 2 bases, leaving 6 bases of the junction unmatched. Germline V CDR1 and CDR2: SGHRS, YFSETQ. The CDR3 region is CASSFGLAAHQFF. Written as DNA, the CDR3 is TGCGCCAGCAGCTTCGGACTAGCGGCTCATCAGTTCTTC.

J is TRBJ2-3 and V is TRBV4-2, with 13 bases aligning to TRBD2. CDR1 and CDR2 from the germline V gene are LGHNA and YNFKEQ. The CDR3 covers 19 residues. With V trimmed by 5 bases and J by 1 base, 12 bases remained unmatched. DNA for the CDR3: TGTGCCAGCAGCTATCAACTAGCGGGGGGGCCGAGCCGCACAGATACGCAGTATTTT. Amino acid sequence: CASSYQLAGGPSRTDTQYF.

This clone came up a few times. V gene TRBV18 combines with J gene TRBJ1-5; TRBD1 might be the D (5 bases). Germline loops: CDR1 KGHSH, CDR2 LQKENI. CDR3 length: 16 amino acids. V lost 2 bases to trimming and J lost 5 bases, with 16 bases between them. CDR3 sequence (DNA): TGTGCCAGCTCACCAGGGGAGGGGAGAGGACATCAGCCCCAGCATTTT. This sequence encodes CASSPGEGRGHQPQHF.

This rearrangement joins TRBV28 to TRBJ2-5; 9 bases are shared with TRBD2. Unmatched junction bases numbered 8, after V lost 4 bases and J lost 5 bases. CDR1 and CDR2 (germline): MDHEN, SYDVKM. The CDR3 has 15 amino acids. Here the CDR3 reads CASSSPSGTGETQYF. DNA of the CDR3: TGTGCCAGCAGTTCCCCTAGCGGGACCGGGGAGACCCAGTACTTC.